This T cell receptor (beta chain) emerged from a study of CD8+ T cells in alopecia areata. Study-wide points: Scalp clonality dropped significantly under tofacitinib, as did expanded CD8+ top-100 clones.

J was trimmed by 3 bases and V by 0 bases; bases with no gene match: 8. Germline assignment: CDR1 MGHRA and CDR2 YSYEKL. The CDR3 contains 17 residues. To note about this clone: Antigen specificity is unknown.

Investigators isolated RNA and reverse transcribed it into cDNA to act as the sequencing template. Some clones are missing from TCRdb's copy, which holds only in-frame ones; the method was immunoSEQ multiplex PCR. The data contain around 110,000 clones, around 84% of them singletons. Treatment specified: oral pan-JAK inhibitor, 5-10 mg twice daily. The sequence was collected from a human donor with alopecia areata. The sequencing used CD8+ T cells sorted from blood, collected at week 24, from a patient treated with tofacitinib. V is TRBV4-1 and J is TRBJ2-5, with 9 bases aligning to TRBD2. The CDR3 nucleotides read TGCGCCAGCAGCCAAGAAAGGGCTAGCGGGGAAAAAGAGACCCAGTACTTC. Its protein product is CASSQERASGEKETQYF.